The text below deals with one TCR beta chain. From germline, CDR1 is SGHRS and CDR2 YFSETQ. Trimming left V 1 base short and J 0 bases short, with 11 bases between. The CDR3 has 16 amino acids. Sequencing was performed with immunoSEQ multiplex PCR; in TCRdb, only in-frame clones are kept and a portion is missing. The sample comprises fewer than 50,000 clones, roughly 82% of which are singletons, and over 12% rests with the top ten. The data were obtained in a study of blood T cell repertoires in COVID-19. The source is a human donor in a cohort sampled during active COVID-19. The chain joins TRBV5-1 to TRBJ1-3, with a tentative D call TRBD1 (5 bases). Sequenced: peripheral blood. The CDR3: CASSLNGGSSGNTIYF. For the CDR3, the DNA is TGCGCCAGCAGCTTGAACGGGGGGAGCTCTGGAAACACCATATATTTT.